Below are 30 T cell receptor beta chains sequenced from a single sample in a study. TCRdb independently ran MiXCR on the RT-PCR reads; one entry per CDR3 protein. The sample lists 550,000 to 750,000 distinct CDR3 sequences; approximately 15% were seen once. The sample consisted of memory CD4+ T cells from blood. These receptors came from a female donor in good health, serving as a healthy control.

The chain is built from TRBV5-1 and TRBJ2-1, with TRBD2 matching over 8 bases. The V gene's germline CDR1 is SGHRS and CDR2 YFSETQ. The CDR3 extends over 16 amino acids. Trimming removed 2 bases from V and 3 bases from J; junction bases left unmatched: 7. Here the CDR3 reads CASSLAISGSYNEQFF. The CDR3 DNA sequence: TGCGCCAGCAGCTTAGCCATCAGCGGGAGCTACAATGAGCAGTTCTTC.

This clonotype was seen repeatedly, ten times or more. This chain connects TRBV27 to TRBJ2-3; the D gene is possibly TRBD2 (5 bases). The V and J ends lost 6 bases and 3 bases respectively, with 10 bases between them. The germline CDR1 and CDR2 sequences are MNHEY and SMNVEV (reference sequence). The CDR3 sequence is 13 residues long. Here the CDR3 reads CASRRTGTDTQYF. Here the CDR3 DNA reads TGTGCCAGCAGAAGGACGGGGACAGATACGCAGTATTTT.

This clonotype has at least ten counts. J is TRBJ2-3 and V is TRBV12-3 or TRBV12-4, with TRBD1 matching 10 bases. V lost 2 bases to trimming and J lost 4 bases; unmatched junction nucleotides: 6. This CDR3 region has 16 residues. The CDR3 DNA follows: TGTGCCAGCAGTTTATCCGGGACAGGGGTAGCAGATACGCAGTATTTT. Translating gives CASSLSGTGVADTQYF.

The V call is TRBV27, the J call TRBJ2-3; TRBD2 is a possible D gene (5 bases). This CDR3 spans 16 amino acids. Trimming left V 8 bases short and J 2 bases short, with 20 bases between. Germline CDR1 reads MNHEY; CDR2 reads SMNVEV (reference sequence). The CDR3 loop reads CASGGGYSISTDTQYF. DNA for the CDR3: TGTGCCAGCGGTGGCGGGTATAGCATCTCCACAGATACGCAGTATTTT.

The rearrangement joins TRBV18 to TRBJ2-7; D is uncertain. This CDR3 is 13 amino acids long. Germline loops: CDR1 KGHSH, CDR2 LQKENI. Trimming stripped 2 bases from V and 6 bases from J, with 11 bases between. The CDR3 spells CASSPDTLGEQYF. The CDR3 region has the DNA TGTGCCAGCTCACCAGATACCCTAGGCGAGCAGTACTTC.

This clonotype occurred many times. This sequence joins TRBV6-6 and TRBJ2-1; D uncertain. Germline assignment: CDR1 MNHNY and CDR2 SVGAGI (reference sequence). The length of the CDR3 is 17 residues. The V and J ends lost 0 bases and 6 bases respectively, with 18 bases between them. The CDR3, as DNA: TGTGCCAGCAGTTACTCGATAATGGGTCAGCAACGCAATGAGCAGTTCTTC. Translation: CASSYSIMGQQRNEQFF.

This clonotype has more than one count but fewer than ten. The V gene is TRBV20-1, the J gene TRBJ1-1; tentative D call: TRBD1 (6 bases). This CDR3 has 15 amino acids. Trimming stripped 6 bases from V and 1 base from J, with 18 bases between. Germline CDR1 DFQATT, CDR2 SNEGSKA (reference sequence). The CDR3 sequence: CSAYEQGLGNTEAFF. The CDR3 DNA sequence: TGCAGTGCCTACGAACAGGGATTAGGGAACACTGAAGCTTTCTTT.

This clonotype has a count of ten or more. The chain employs TRBV5-1 and TRBJ1-2; 10 bases map to TRBD1. Germline V CDR1 and CDR2: SGHRS, YFSETQ. V lost 2 bases, J lost 8 bases, and 6 bases stayed unmatched. This CDR3 is 14 amino acids long. The chain's CDR3 is CASSFGTGVGGYTF. CDR3 bases: TGCGCCAGCAGCTTTGGGACAGGGGTTGGAGGCTACACCTTC.

This chain uses TRBV5-5 with TRBJ2-5; 10 bases align to TRBD2. Germline trimming cut 5 bases from V and 4 bases from J; bases unmatched to any gene: 8. The CDR3 is made up of 15 amino acids. The germline V gene has CDR1 SGHKS and CDR2 YYEKEE (reference sequence). The CDR3 nucleotides are TGTGCCAGCAGGCGAGCGGGGGGGCCCGGAGAGACCCAGTACTTC. The encoded protein is CASRRAGGPGETQYF.

The DNA for the CDR3 is TGCAGTGCTAGAGTGTCGGGACAGGGAGATTCACCCCTCCACTTT. It specifies CSARVSGQGDSPLHF. The chain links TRBV20-1 to TRBJ1-6, with TRBD1 identical over 9 bases. Germline lookup yields CDR1 DFQATT and CDR2 SNEGSKA (reference sequence). V shed 1 base, J shed 8 bases, and the junction held 6 bases outside the gene matches. The length of the CDR3 is 15 residues.

Ten or more counts support this clonotype. This chain joins TRBV29-1 and TRBJ1-1, with TRBD1 matching 11 bases. V was pared by 7 bases and J by 5 bases, with 6 bases of the junction left unmatched. CDR1 SQVTM and CDR2 ANQGSEA come from the germline V gene. The CDR3 is 13 amino acids. CDR3 coding DNA: TGCAGCGGTACAGGGACAGGGGGGACTGAAGCTTTCTTT. Amino acid sequence: CSGTGTGGTEAFF.

The CDR3 nucleotides read TGCGCCAGCAGCTTGGAGATAGGACAGGTACGGAAGACCCAGTACTTC. Residues: CASSLEIGQVRKTQYF. The chain employs TRBV5-1 and TRBJ2-5; the match to TRBD1 covers 7 bases. Germline-derived CDR1 and CDR2 are SGHRS and YFSETQ. This CDR3 spans 16 amino acids. Trimming cost V 0 bases and J 6 bases; bases outside gene matches: 11.

The chain carries TRBV5-1 and TRBJ2-5; maybe TRBD1 (6 bases). This CDR3 is built from 14 residues. V was trimmed by 6 bases and J by 1 base, leaving 13 bases between them. Germline assignment: CDR1 SGHRS and CDR2 YFSETQ. The CDR3 DNA follows: TGCGCCAGCACTCAAGGGGGATTCCAAGAGACCCAGTACTTC. Amino acids: CASTQGGFQETQYF.

This clonotype was picked up a small number of times. V usage is TRBV6-6 and J usage is TRBJ1-1, with 11 bases that match TRBD1. Germline assignment: CDR1 MNHNY and CDR2 SVGAGI (reference sequence). After removal of 2 bases from V and 2 bases from J, the junction contained 4 bases not matched to a gene. The CDR3 extends over 16 amino acids. This CDR3 reads CASSYGGQGDNTEAFF. For the CDR3, the DNA is TGTGCCAGCAGTTACGGGGGACAGGGGGATAACACTGAAGCTTTCTTT.

This clonotype was recorded many times. The chain links TRBV5-1 to TRBJ1-2; 7 nucleotides align to TRBD1. V shed 0 bases, J shed 6 bases, and the junction held 2 bases outside the gene matches. Germline V gives CDR1 SGHRS, CDR2 YFSETQ. CDR3 length equals 13 residues. In DNA form, the CDR3 reads TGCGCCAGCAGCTTGGGACAGGGAGATGGCTACACCTTC. Translated: CASSLGQGDGYTF.

A few counts support this clonotype. J is TRBJ1-2 and V is TRBV5-5; D is perhaps TRBD1 (6 bases). The CDR3 runs 15 residues. CDR1 and CDR2 from the germline V gene are SGHKS and YYEKEE (reference sequence). Between the trimmed V and J ends, which lost 3 bases and 4 bases, there was a span of 16 bases. CDR3 DNA sequence: TGTGCCAGCAGCTCCTCTGGGGGCGATGTCTATGGCTACACCTTC. This translates into CASSSSGGDVYGYTF. Complete variable domain (other parts from reference TRBV5-5 and TRBJ1-2): DAGVTQSPTHLIKTRGQQVTLRCSPISGHKSVSWYQQVLGQGPQFIFQYYEKEERGRGNFPDRFSARQFPNYSSELNVNALLLGDSALYLCASSSSGGDVYGYTFGSGTRLTVV.

The J gene is TRBJ1-2, the V gene TRBV20-1; D remains ambiguous. V shed 5 bases and J shed 2 bases, with 9 bases lying between them. CDR1 DFQATT and CDR2 SNEGSKA come from the germline V gene (reference sequence). The CDR3 runs to 12 residues. The CDR3 DNA reads TGCAGTGCTCAGACGGACAACTATGGCTACACCTTC. This codes for CSAQTDNYGYTF.

CDR3 coding DNA: TGTGCCAGCAGCTTAGTCGCCGGGACAGGGAAGACCGGGGAGCTGTTTTTT. It encodes CASSLVAGTGKTGELFF. The V gene is TRBV11-2, the J gene TRBJ2-2, with 9 bases identical to TRBD1. Trimming took 1 base from V and 5 from J; bases not matched to a gene: 8. The CDR3 covers 17 residues. Per germline, CDR1 SGHAT and CDR2 FQNNGV.

The CDR3 here is CSAARGRGGSYEQYF. The CDR3 DNA reads as TGCAGTGCCGCCCGAGGGAGGGGGGGTTCCTACGAGCAGTACTTC. The chain has TRBV20-1 and TRBJ2-7, with D possibly matching TRBD2 (7 bases). Trimming pared 6 bases from V and 1 base from J, leaving 19 bases between. The CDR3 totals 15 residues. CDR1 is DFQATT, CDR2 SNEGSKA, per germline (reference sequence).

This clonotype appeared a few times. The V call is TRBV15, the J call TRBJ2-5; D remains unclear. The CDR3 spans 13 residues. Germline V gene data show CDR1 as LNHNV and CDR2 as YYDKDF (reference sequence). Trimming removed 3 bases at V and 2 bases at J, with 7 bases between. The CDR3 here is CATSRGWQETQYF. The CDR3 nucleotides are TGTGCCACCAGCAGGGGATGGCAAGAGACCCAGTACTTC.

The chain has TRBV6-5 and TRBJ2-7; 11 nucleotides align to TRBD1. V gave up 6 bases and J gave up 4 bases; unmatched junction bases: 14. Germline V gene data show CDR1 as MNHEY and CDR2 as SVGAGI. The CDR3 spans 17 residues. As DNA, the CDR3 is TGTGCCAGCAGCCGAACAGGAGCCGGGACAGGGGGTTACGAGCAGTACTTC. It specifies CASSRTGAGTGGYEQYF.

The CDR3 region has the DNA TGTGCCAGCTCACCAGACAGGGGAGGTGATGAAAAACTGTTTTTT. Translated, it gives CASSPDRGGDEKLFF. The J gene is TRBJ1-4, the V gene TRBV18, with 8 bases matching TRBD1. The length of the CDR3 is 15 residues. The V segment lost 2 bases and the J segment 6 bases; nucleotides outside the gene matches: 5. Germline-derived CDR1 and CDR2 are KGHSH and LQKENI.

This clonotype came up many times. The chain combines TRBV20-1 with TRBJ2-1; 7 positions match TRBD2. This CDR3 comprises 15 residues. The ends lost 6 bases at V and 0 bases at J; junction bases unmatched: 8. Germline-derived CDR1 and CDR2 are DFQATT and SNEGSKA (reference sequence). The CDR3 coding sequence is TGCAGTGCCGAATCACAGCGGGACTCCTACAATGAGCAGTTCTTC. Its protein product is CSAESQRDSYNEQFF.

Only a few counts were recorded for this clonotype. J is TRBJ1-1 and V is TRBV4-3; 7 bases are a match to TRBD1. The CDR3 is 16 amino acids. V was clipped by 2 bases and J by 4 bases; unmatched bases: 10. Germline V gene data show CDR1 as LGHNA and CDR2 as YSLEER. The CDR3 reads CASSQRVTGVITEAFF. The CDR3 nucleotides read TGCGCCAGCAGCCAACGGGTAACAGGGGTGATCACTGAAGCTTTCTTT.

In this sample, this clonotype turned up many times. V is TRBV27 and J is TRBJ2-4; 9 bases map to TRBD1. The CDR3 consists of 17 residues. With 7 bases clipped from V and 4 bases from J, the junction kept 14 bases outside the gene matches. Germline lookup yields CDR1 MNHEY and CDR2 SMNVEV (reference sequence). In DNA form, the CDR3 reads TGTGCCAGCACGGGACAGGGCGGCGAAAGGGGTAAAAACATTCAGTACTTC. Translated: CASTGQGGERGKNIQYF.

The chain joins TRBV20-1 to TRBJ1-6, with D unresolved. The CDR3 has 13 residues. The germline CDR1 and CDR2 sequences are DFQATT and SNEGSKA (reference sequence). V was pared by 3 bases and J by 10 bases, with 13 bases between. CDR3 in DNA: TGCAGTGCTAGCAAGGGCCCCGGGTCACCCCTCCACTTT. It yields the protein CSASKGPGSPLHF.

This clonotype was counted many times. V usage is TRBV4-3 and J usage is TRBJ2-2; no clear D. The CDR3 extends over 16 amino acids. Per the germline V gene, CDR1 is LGHNA and CDR2 is YSLEER. Between the trimmed V and J ends, which lost 0 bases and 5 bases, there was a span of 13 bases. CDR3 nucleotides: TGCGCCAGCAGCCAAGATCTCACAGCCCCTACCGGGGAGCTGTTTTTT. Its translation: CASSQDLTAPTGELFF.

This clonotype was seen only a few times. The V and J genes are TRBV10-1 and TRBJ2-3, with 8 bases aligning to TRBD2. Germline lookup yields CDR1 WNHNN and CDR2 SYGVQD (reference sequence). J lost 4 bases, V lost 4 bases, and 10 bases had no gene match. This CDR3 has 16 residues. The CDR3: CASSGTSGSLADTQYF. Here the CDR3 DNA reads TGCGCCAGCAGTGGAACAAGCGGGAGCCTCGCAGATACGCAGTATTTT.

The chain links TRBV20-1 to TRBJ2-1, with no clear D. CDR3 length equals 17 residues. Between the trimmed V and J ends, which lost 1 base and 0 bases, there was a span of 16 bases. The germline CDR1 and CDR2 sequences are DFQATT and SNEGSKA (reference sequence). The CDR3 region has the DNA TGCAGTGCTAGAGCTCGCCGTCTTTCCGCCTCCTACAATGAGCAGTTCTTC. Translating gives CSARARRLSASYNEQFF.

The J gene is TRBJ1-3, the V gene TRBV20-1, with a tentative D call TRBD1 (6 bases). Looked up from germline, CDR1 is DFQATT and CDR2 is SNEGSKA (reference sequence). Trimming took 3 bases from V and 8 from J, leaving 23 bases between them. The CDR3 has 16 residues. The chain's CDR3 is CSARRGTNDRGDTIYF. The CDR3 nucleotides are TGCAGTGCTAGGCGCGGGACAAATGACAGAGGGGACACCATATATTTT.